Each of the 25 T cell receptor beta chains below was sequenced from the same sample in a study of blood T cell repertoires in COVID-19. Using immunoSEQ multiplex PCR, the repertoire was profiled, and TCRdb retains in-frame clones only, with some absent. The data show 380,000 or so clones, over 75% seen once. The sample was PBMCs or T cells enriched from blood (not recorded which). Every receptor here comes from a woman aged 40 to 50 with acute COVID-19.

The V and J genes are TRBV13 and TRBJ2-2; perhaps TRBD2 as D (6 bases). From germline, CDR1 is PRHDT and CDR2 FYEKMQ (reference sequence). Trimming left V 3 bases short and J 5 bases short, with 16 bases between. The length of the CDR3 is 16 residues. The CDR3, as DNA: TGTGCCAGCAGCTTGGGGAGCGGGTCCCGAACCGGGGAGCTGTTTTTT. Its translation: CASSLGSGSRTGELFF.

CDR3 DNA sequence: TGTGCCAGCAGGGTATCTAGCGGGGGTCAATCCTACAATGAGCAGTTCTTC. It specifies CASRVSSGGQSYNEQFF. The V call is TRBV2, the J call TRBJ2-1; 10 nucleotides agree with TRBD2. In germline, CDR1 is SNHLY, CDR2 FYNNEI. The CDR3 covers 17 residues. The V and J ends lost 6 bases and 1 base, in that order; junction bases with no gene match: 9.

In DNA, the CDR3 is TGTGCCAGCAGTGCGGGGCAGGTCAACTATGGCTACACCTTC. It codes for CASSAGQVNYGYTF. The chain has TRBV7-9 and TRBJ1-2; perhaps TRBD1 as D (5 bases). The germline CDR1 and CDR2 sequences are SEHNR and FQNEAQ (reference sequence). This CDR3 has 14 amino acids. Trimming removed 6 bases at V and 2 bases at J, with 13 bases between.

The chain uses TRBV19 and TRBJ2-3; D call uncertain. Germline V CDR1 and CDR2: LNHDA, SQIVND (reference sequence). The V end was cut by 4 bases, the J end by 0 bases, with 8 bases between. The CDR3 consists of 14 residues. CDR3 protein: CASSTQTSTDTQYF. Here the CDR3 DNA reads TGTGCCAGTAGTACCCAGACTAGCACAGATACGCAGTATTTT.

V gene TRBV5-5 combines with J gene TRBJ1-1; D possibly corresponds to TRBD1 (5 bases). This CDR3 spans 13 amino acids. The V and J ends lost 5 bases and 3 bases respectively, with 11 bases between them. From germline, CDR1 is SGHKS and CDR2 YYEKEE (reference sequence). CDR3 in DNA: TGTGCCAGCAGACCAGACAGTTACACTGAAGCTTTCTTT. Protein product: CASRPDSYTEAFF.

The CDR3 spells CASSRGLAVYNEQFF. The CDR3 DNA sequence: TGTGCCAGCAGTCGAGGACTAGCGGTCTACAATGAGCAGTTCTTC. The chain couples TRBV3-1 (or the pseudogene TRBV3-2) to TRBJ2-1; 10 positions match TRBD2. This CDR3 comprises 15 residues. Germline CDR1 LGHDT, CDR2 YNNKEL (reference sequence). The V and J ends lost 6 bases and 3 bases, in that order; junction bases with no gene match: 5.

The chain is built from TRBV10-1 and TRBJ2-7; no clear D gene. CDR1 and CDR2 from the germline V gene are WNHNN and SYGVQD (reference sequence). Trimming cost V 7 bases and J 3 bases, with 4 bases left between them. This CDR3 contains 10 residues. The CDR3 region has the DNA TGCGCCAGCACTTACTACGAGCAGTACTTC. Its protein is CASTYYEQYF.

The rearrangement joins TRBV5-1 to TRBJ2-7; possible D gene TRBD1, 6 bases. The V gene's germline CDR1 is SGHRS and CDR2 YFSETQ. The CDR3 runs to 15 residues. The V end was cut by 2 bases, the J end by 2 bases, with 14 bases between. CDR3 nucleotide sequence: TGCGCCAGCAGCTTAGAAACAGGGAACCCCTACGAGCAGTACTTC. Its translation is CASSLETGNPYEQYF.

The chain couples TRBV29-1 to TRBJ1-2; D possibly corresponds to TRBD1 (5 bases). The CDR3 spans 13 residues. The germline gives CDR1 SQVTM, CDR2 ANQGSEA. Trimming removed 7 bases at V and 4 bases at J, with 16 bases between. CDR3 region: CSAAPGTGYGYTF. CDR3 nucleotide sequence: TGCAGCGCGGCTCCAGGGACTGGCTATGGCTACACCTTC.

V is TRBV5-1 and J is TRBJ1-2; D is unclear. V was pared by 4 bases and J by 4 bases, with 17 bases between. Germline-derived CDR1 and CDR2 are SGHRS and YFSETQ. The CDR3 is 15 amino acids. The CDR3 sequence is CASSPDEAGGYGYTF. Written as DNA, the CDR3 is TGCGCCAGCAGCCCAGACGAGGCGGGAGGCTATGGCTACACCTTC. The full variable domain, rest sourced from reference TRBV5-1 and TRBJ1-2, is KAGVTQTPRYLIKTRGQQVTLSCSPISGHRSVSWYQQTPGQGLQFLFEYFSETQRNKGNFPGRFSGRQFSNSRSEMNVSTLELGDSALYLCASSPDEAGGYGYTFGSGTRLTVV.

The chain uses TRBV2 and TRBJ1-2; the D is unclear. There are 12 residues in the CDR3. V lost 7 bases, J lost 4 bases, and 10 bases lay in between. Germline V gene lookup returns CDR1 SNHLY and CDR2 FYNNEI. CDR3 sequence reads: CASMRASYGYTF. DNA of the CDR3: TGTGCCAGCATGAGGGCGTCCTATGGCTACACCTTC.

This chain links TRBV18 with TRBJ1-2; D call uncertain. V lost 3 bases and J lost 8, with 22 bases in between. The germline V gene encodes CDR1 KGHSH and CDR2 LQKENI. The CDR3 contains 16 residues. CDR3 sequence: CASSPIPPPTTLGYTF. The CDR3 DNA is TGTGCCAGCTCACCGATCCCCCCCCCGACGACTTTAGGCTACACCTTC.

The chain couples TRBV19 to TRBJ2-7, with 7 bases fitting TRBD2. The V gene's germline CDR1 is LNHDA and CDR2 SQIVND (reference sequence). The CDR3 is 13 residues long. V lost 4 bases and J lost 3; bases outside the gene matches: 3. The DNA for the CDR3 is TGTGCCAGTAGTAGCGGGGGAATCTACGAGCAGTACTTC. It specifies CASSSGGIYEQYF.

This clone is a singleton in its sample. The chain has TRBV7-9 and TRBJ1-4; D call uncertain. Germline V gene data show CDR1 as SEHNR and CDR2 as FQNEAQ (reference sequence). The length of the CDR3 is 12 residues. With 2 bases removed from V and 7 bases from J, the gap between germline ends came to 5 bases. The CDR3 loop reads CASSLRLEKLFF. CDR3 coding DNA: TGTGCCAGCAGCTTAAGACTTGAAAAACTGTTTTTT.

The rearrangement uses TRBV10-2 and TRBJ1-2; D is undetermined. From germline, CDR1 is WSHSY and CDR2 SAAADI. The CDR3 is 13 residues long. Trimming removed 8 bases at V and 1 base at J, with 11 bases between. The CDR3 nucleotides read TGCGCCAGCTCGAGGGTTGGTAACTATGGCTACACCTTC. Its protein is CASSRVGNYGYTF.

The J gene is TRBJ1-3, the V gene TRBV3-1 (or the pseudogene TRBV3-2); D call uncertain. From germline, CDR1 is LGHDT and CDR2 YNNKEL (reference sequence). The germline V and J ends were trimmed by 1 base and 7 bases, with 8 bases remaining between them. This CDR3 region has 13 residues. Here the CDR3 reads CASSQVNGNTIYF. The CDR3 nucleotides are TGTGCCAGCAGCCAAGTTAACGGGAACACCATATATTTT.

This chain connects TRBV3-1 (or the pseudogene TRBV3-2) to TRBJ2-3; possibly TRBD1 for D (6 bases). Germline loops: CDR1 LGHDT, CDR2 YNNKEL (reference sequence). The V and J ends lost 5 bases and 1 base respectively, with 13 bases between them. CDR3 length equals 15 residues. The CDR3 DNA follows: TGTGCCAGCAGCTCCACAGGGTACGGCACAGATACGCAGTATTTT. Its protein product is CASSSTGYGTDTQYF.

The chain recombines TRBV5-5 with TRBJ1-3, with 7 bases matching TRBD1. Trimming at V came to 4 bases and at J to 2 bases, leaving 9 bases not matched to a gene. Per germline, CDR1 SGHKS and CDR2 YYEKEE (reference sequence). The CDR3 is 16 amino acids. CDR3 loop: CASSIRGGRAGNTIYF. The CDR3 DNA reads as TGTGCCAGCAGCATAAGAGGGGGCAGAGCTGGAAACACCATATATTTT. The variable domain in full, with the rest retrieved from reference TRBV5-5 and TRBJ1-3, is DAGVTQSPTHLIKTRGQQVTLRCSPISGHKSVSWYQQVLGQGPQFIFQYYEKEERGRGNFPDRFSARQFPNYSSELNVNALLLGDSALYLCASSIRGGRAGNTIYFGEGSWLTVV.

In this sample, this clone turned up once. This CDR3 is CATSRVRGMNTGELFF. Here the CDR3 DNA reads TGTGCCACCAGCAGAGTGAGGGGGATGAACACCGGGGAGCTGTTTTTT. The rearrangement joins TRBV15 to TRBJ2-2; tentatively, D is TRBD1 (6 bases). This CDR3 is 16 amino acids long. Trimming removed 1 base at V and 1 base at J, with 10 bases between. Germline-derived CDR1 and CDR2 are LNHNV and YYDKDF (reference sequence).

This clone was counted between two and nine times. The CDR3 here is CASSPRSQGAHNGYTF. DNA for the CDR3: TGTGCCAGCAGCCCTAGGTCCCAGGGGGCGCATAATGGCTACACCTTC. The rearrangement joins TRBV7-8 to TRBJ1-2; 8 nucleotides align to TRBD1. CDR1 is SGHVS and CDR2 is FQNEAQ in the germline V gene. The CDR3 sequence is 16 residues long. Trimming at V came to 5 bases and at J to 6 bases, leaving 14 bases not matched to a gene.

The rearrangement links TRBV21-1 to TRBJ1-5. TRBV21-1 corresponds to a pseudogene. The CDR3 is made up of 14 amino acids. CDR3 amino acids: CASSKEKRNQPQHF. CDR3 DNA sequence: TGTGCCAGCAGCAAAGAGAAGAGAAATCAGCCCCAGCATTTT.

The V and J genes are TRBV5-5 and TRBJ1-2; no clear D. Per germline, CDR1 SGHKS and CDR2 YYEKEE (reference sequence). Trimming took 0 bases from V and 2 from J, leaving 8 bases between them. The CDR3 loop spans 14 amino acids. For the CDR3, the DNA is TGTGCCAGCAGCTTGGCGACACAAAACTATGGCTACACCTTC. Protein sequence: CASSLATQNYGYTF.

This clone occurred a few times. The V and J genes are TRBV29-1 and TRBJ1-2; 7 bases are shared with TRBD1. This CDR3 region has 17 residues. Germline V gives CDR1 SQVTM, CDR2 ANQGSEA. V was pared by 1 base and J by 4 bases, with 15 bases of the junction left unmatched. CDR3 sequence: CSVEGGTGDTSLYGYTF. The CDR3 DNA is TGCAGCGTTGAAGGGGGAACAGGGGACACTTCTCTCTATGGCTACACCTTC. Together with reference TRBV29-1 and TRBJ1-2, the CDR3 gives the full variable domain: SAVISQKPSRDICQRGTSLTIQCQVDSQVTMMFWYRQQPGQSLTLIATANQGSEATYESGFVIDKFPISRPNLTFSTLTVSNMSPEDSSIYLCSVEGGTGDTSLYGYTFGSGTRLTVV.

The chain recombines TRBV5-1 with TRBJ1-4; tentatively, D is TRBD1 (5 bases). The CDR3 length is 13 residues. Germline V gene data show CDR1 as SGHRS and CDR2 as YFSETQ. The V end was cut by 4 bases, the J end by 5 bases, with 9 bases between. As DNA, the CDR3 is TGCGCCAGCAGCCGACAGCCGAATGAAAAACTGTTTTTT. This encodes CASSRQPNEKLFF.

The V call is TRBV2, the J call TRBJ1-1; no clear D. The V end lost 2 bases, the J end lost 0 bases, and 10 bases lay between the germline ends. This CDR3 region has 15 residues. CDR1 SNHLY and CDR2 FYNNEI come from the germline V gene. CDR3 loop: CASSEFWALNTEAFF. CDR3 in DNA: TGTGCCAGCAGTGAATTTTGGGCGTTGAACACTGAAGCTTTCTTT. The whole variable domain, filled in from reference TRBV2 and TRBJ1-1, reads EPEVTQTPSHQVTQMGQEVILRCVPISNHLYFYWYRQILGQKVEFLVSFYNNEISEKSEIFDDQFSVERPDGSNFTLKIRSTKLEDSAMYFCASSEFWALNTEAFFGQGTRLTVV.